One TCR beta chain is described in this entry. Antigen: not known. This sample is part of a study of the immune and genomic landscape of osteosarcoma. Study at large: Most patients were poor-risk; just over 65% had died.

The study's findings and limits: Compared with cold C1, the hot C3 cluster had higher, still-low clonality. Productive clonality was low overall, averaging 0.09, maximum around 0.27.

Deletions cut 8 bases from V and 11 bases from J, with 21 bases between. Germline CDR1 and CDR2: MNHEY and SMNVEV (reference sequence). This CDR3 comprises 13 residues. The table came from immunoSEQ multiplex PCR; TCRdb's copy has only in-frame clones and leaves some out. Here the sample spans about 1,500 clones, about 69% being singletons. Sequenced material: metastatic tumor tissue from the lung. The chain links TRBV27 to TRBJ1-1; D call uncertain. This sequence was found in a boy aged 10-17 years with osteosarcoma. The CDR3 DNA follows: TGTGCCAGCTCCCCTTGGATTTCTGTTGGGGCTTTCTTT. Translating gives CASSPWISVGAFF.